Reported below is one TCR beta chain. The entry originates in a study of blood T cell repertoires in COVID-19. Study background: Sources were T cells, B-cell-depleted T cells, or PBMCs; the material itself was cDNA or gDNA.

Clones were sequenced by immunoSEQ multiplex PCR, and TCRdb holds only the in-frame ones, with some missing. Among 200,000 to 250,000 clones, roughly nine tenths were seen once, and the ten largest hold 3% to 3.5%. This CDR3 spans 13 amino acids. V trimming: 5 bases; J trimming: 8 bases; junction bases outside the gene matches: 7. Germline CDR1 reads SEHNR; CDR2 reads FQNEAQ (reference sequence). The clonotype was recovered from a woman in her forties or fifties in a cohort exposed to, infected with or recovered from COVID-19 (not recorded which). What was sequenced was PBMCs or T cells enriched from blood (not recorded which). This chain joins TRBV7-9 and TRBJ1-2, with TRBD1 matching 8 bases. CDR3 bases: TGTGCCAGCAGCGCAGGGGGCGCATTGGGCTACACCTTC. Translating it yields CASSAGGALGYTF.